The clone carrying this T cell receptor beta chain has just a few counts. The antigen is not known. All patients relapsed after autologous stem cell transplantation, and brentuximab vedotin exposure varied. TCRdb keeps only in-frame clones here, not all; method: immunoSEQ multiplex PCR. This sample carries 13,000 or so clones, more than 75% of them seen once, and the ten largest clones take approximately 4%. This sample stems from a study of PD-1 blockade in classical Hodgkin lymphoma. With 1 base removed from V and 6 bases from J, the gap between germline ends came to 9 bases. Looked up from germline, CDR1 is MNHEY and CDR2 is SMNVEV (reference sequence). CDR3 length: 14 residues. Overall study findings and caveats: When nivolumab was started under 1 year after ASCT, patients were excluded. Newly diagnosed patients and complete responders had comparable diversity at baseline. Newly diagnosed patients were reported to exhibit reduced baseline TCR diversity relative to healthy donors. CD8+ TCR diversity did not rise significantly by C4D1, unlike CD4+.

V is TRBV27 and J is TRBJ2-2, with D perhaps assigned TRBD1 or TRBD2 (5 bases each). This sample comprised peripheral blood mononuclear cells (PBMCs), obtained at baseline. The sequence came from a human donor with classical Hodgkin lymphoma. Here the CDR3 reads CASSLFQGAGELFF. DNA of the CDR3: TGTGCCAGCAGTTTATTTCAGGGAGCCGGGGAGCTGTTTTTT.